This T cell receptor beta chain was sequenced during a study of technical replicates of blood from a few donors (dated by TCRdb to 2017 to 2019). Library method: the immunoSEQ multiplex PCR assay. The source is immuneACCESS, and TCRdb retained only in-frame sequences with V and J called. Part of the clones is not carried over; for the studies checked, unresolved V genes explain less than half of this, and the remainder is unexplained. In this sample the table shows 85,000 to 100,000 clones, about nine tenths of which occur a single time. The leading ten clones occupy around 0.3% of the sample. This clone was seen only once. No cognate antigen has been identified for it. It has no much larger one-base neighbor in the sample; base qualities were not kept. The CDR3 measures 15 amino acids from cysteine to phenylalanine. CDR3 DNA is the only sequence kept; it has 45 bases, read in frame from the first base. After removal of 4 bases from V and 3 bases from J, the junction retains 7 bases not matched to a gene. Based on the germline V gene (reference sequence), the CDR1 and CDR2 sequences are MNHEY and SMNVEV.

This receptor was taken from a human donor in good health. Sample: T cells isolated from PBMCs. The sequence joins TRBV27 to TRBJ2-7; 9 central bases correspond to TRBD2. The DNA sequence is as follows: TGTGCCAGCAGTTCCCGCGGGAGGGCCGACTACGAGCAGTACTTC. Its protein reads: CASSSRGRADYEQYF.